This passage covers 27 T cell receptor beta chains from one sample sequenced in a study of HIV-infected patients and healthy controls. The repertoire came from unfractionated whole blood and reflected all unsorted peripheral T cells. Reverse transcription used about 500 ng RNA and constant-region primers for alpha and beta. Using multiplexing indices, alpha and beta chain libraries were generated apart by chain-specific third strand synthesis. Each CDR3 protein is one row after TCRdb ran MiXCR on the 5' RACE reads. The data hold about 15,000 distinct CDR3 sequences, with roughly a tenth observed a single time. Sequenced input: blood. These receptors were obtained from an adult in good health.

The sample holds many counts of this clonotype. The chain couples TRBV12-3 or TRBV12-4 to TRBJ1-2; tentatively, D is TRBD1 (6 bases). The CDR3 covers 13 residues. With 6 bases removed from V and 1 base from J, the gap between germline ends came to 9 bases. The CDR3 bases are TGTGCCAGCAGCTCAGGGGTTAACTATGGCTACACCTTC. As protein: CASSSGVNYGYTF.

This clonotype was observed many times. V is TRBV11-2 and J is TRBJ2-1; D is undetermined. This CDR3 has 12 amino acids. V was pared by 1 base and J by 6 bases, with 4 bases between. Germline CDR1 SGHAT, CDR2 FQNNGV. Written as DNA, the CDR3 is TGTGCCAGCAGCTTAGGCATCAATGAGCAGTTCTTC. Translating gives CASSLGINEQFF.

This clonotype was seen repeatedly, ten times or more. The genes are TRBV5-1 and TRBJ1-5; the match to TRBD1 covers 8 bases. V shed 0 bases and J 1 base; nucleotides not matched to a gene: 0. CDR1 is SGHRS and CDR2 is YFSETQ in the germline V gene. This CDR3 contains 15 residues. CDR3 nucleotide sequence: TGCGCCAGCAGCTTGGGACAGGGGAGCAATCAGCCCCAGCATTTT. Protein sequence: CASSLGQGSNQPQHF.

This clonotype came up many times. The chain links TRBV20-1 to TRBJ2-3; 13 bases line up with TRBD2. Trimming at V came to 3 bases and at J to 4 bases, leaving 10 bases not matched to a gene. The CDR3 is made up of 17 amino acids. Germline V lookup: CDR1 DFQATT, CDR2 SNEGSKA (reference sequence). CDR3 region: CSASISGLAGTPDTQYF. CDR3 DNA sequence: TGCAGTGCTAGCATCTCGGGACTAGCGGGAACCCCAGATACGCAGTATTTT.

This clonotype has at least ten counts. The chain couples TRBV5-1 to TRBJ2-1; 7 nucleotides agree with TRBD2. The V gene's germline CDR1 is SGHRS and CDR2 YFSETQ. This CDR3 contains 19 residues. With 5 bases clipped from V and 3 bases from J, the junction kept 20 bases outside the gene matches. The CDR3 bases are TGCGCCAGCAGGGCTCGGGTACCCTTAAACCCTAGCGGCTACAATGAGCAGTTCTTC. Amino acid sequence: CASRARVPLNPSGYNEQFF.

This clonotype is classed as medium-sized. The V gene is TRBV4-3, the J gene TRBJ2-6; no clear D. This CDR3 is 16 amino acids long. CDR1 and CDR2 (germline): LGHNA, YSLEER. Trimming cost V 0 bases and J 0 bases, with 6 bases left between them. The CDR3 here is CASSQDQSSGANVLTF. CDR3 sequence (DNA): TGCGCCAGCAGCCAAGATCAGAGCTCTGGGGCCAACGTCCTGACTTTC.

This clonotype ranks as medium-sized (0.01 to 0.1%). CDR3 sequence (DNA): TGTGCCAGCAGCTTAGTTGGGACCGCGAATTCACCCCTCCACTTT. Its protein is CASSLVGTANSPLHF. The V gene is TRBV7-6, the J gene TRBJ1-6; D may be TRBD1 (5 bases). Trimming stripped 1 base from V and 7 bases from J, with 11 bases between. Germline V gives CDR1 SGHVS, CDR2 FNYEAQ. CDR3 length: 15 amino acids.

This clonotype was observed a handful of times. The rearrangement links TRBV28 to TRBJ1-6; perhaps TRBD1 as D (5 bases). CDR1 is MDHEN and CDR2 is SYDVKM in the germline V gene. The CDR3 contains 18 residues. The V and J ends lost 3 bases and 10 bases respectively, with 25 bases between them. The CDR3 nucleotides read TGTGCCAGCAGTTTCCTACGGGGGTGGGACGCTATCTCCTCACCCCTCCACTTT. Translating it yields CASSFLRGWDAISSPLHF.

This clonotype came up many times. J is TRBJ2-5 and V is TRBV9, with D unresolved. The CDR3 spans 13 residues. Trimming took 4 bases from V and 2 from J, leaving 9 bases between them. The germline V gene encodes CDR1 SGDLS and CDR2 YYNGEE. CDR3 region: CASSSSLQETQYF. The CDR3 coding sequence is TGTGCCAGCAGCTCGTCCTTACAAGAGACCCAGTACTTC.

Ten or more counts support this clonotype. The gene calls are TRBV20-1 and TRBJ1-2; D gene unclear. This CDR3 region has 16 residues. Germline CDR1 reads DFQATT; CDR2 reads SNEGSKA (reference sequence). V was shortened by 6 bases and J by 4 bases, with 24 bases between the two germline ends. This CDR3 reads CSATVPPWTAGYGYTF. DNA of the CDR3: TGCAGTGCGACCGTTCCCCCTTGGACGGCCGGCTATGGCTACACCTTC.

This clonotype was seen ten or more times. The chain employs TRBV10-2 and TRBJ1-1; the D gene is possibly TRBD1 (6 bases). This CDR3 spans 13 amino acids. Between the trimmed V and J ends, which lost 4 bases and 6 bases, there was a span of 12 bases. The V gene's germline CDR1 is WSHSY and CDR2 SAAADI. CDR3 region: CASSGGGSAEAFF. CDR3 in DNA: TGCGCCAGCAGTGGTGGGGGCAGCGCTGAAGCTTTCTTT.

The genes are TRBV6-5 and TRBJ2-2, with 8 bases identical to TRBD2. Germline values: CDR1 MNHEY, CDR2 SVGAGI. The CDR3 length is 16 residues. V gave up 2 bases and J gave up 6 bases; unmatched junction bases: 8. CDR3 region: CASSYPPSGSAGELFF. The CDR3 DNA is TGTGCCAGCAGTTACCCCCCTAGCGGGTCAGCCGGGGAGCTGTTTTTT.

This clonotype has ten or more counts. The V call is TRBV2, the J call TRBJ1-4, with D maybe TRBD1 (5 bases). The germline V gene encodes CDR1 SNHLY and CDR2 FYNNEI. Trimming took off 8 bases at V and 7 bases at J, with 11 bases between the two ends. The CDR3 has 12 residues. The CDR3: CASSWDAEKLFF. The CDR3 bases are TGTGCCAGCTCTTGGGACGCTGAAAAACTGTTTTTT.

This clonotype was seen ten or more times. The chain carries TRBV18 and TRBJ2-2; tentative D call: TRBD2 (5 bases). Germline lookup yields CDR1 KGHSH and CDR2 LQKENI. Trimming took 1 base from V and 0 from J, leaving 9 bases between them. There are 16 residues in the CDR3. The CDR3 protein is CASSPQGASNTGELFF. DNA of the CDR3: TGTGCCAGCTCACCACAGGGAGCTTCGAACACCGGGGAGCTGTTTTTT. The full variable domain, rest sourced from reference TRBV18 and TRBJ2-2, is NAGVMQNPRHLVRRRGQEARLRCSPMKGHSHVYWYRQLPEEGLKFMVYLQKENIIDESGMPKERFSAEFPKEGPSILRIQQVVRGDSAAYFCASSPQGASNTGELFFGEGSRLTVL.

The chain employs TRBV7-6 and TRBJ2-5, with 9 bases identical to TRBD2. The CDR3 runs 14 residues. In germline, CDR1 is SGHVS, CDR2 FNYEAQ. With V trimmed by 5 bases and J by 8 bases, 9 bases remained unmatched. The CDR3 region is CASSPIAGAATQYF. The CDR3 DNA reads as TGTGCCAGCAGCCCCATAGCGGGAGCCGCCACCCAGTACTTC. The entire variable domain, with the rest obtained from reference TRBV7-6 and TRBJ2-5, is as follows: GAGVSQSPRYKVTKRGQDVALRCDPISGHVSLYWYRQALGQGPEFLTYFNYEAQQDKSGLPNDRFSAERPEGSISTLTIQRTEQRDSAMYRCASSPIAGAATQYFGPGTRLLVL.

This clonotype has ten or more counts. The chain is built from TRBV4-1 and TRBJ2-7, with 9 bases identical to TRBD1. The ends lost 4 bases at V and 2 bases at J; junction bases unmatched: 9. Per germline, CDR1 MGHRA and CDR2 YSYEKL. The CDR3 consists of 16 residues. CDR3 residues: CASSPPPGQGTYEQYF. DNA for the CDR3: TGCGCCAGCAGCCCGCCCCCGGGACAGGGAACCTACGAGCAGTACTTC.

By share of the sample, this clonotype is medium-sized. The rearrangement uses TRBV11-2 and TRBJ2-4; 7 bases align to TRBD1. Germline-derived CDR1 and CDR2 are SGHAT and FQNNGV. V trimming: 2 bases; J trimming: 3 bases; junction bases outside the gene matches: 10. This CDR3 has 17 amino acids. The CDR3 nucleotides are TGTGCCAGCAGCTTAAATAGGGGGCTAATAGACAAAAACATTCAGTACTTC. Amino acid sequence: CASSLNRGLIDKNIQYF.

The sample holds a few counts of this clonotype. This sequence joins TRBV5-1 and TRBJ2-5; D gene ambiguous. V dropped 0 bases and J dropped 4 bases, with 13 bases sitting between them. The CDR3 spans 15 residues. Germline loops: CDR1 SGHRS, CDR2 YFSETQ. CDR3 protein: CASSLGARFAETQYF. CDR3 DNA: TGCGCCAGCAGCTTGGGGGCTAGATTTGCAGAGACCCAGTACTTC. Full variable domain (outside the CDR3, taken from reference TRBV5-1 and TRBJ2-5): KAGVTQTPRYLIKTRGQQVTLSCSPISGHRSVSWYQQTPGQGLQFLFEYFSETQRNKGNFPGRFSGRQFSNSRSEMNVSTLELGDSALYLCASSLGARFAETQYFGPGTRLLVL.

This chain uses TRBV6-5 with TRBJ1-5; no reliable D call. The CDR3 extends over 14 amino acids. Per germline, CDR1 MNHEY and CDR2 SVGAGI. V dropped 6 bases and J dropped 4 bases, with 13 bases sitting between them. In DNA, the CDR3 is TGTGCCAGCAGCGCCGACGGAGTTAATCAGCCCCAGCATTTT. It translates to CASSADGVNQPQHF.

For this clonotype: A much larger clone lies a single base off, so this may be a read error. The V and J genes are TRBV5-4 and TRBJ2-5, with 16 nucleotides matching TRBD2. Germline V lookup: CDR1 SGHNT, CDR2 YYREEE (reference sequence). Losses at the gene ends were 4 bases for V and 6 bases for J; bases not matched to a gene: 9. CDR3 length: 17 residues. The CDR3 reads CASSPGLAGGPWKTQYF. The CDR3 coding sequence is TGTGCCAGCAGCCCGGGACTAGCGGGAGGGCCGTGGAAGACCCAGTACTTC.

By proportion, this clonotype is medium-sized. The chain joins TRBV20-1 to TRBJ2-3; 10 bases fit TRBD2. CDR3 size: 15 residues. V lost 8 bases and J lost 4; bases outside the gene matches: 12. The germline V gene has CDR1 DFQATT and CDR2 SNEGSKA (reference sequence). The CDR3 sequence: CSHHSASGSSDTQYF. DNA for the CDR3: TGCAGTCACCATAGCGCTAGCGGGAGTTCAGATACGCAGTATTTT.

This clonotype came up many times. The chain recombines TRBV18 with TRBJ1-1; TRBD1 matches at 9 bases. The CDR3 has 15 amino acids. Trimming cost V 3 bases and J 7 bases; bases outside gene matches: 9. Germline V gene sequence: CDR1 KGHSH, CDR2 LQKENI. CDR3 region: CASSPAGTGFNEAFF. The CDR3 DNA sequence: TGTGCCAGCTCACCGGCCGGGACAGGGTTTAATGAAGCTTTCTTT.

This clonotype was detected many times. DNA of the CDR3: TGTGCCAGCAGCCTGGACAGGGGTGGTTCTGAAGCTTTCTTT. It codes for CASSLDRGGSEAFF. This chain links TRBV7-2 with TRBJ1-1; 9 nucleotides line up with TRBD1. CDR3 size: 14 residues. Germline V gene lookup returns CDR1 SGHTA and CDR2 FQGNSA. V dropped 5 bases and J dropped 6; count of bases not matched to a gene: 7.

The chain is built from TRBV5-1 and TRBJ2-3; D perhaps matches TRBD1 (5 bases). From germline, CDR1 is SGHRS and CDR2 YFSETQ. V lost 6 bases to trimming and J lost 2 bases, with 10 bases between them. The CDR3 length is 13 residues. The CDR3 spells CASNGAVTDTQYF. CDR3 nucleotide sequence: TGCGCCAGCAATGGGGCAGTCACAGATACGCAGTATTTT.

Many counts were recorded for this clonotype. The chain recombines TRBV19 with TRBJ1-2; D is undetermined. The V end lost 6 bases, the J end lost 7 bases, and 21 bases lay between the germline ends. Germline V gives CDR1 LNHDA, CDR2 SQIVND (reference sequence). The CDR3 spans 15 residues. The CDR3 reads CASRQTTANNRGYTF. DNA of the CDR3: TGTGCCAGTAGACAGACCACAGCAAATAACCGTGGCTACACCTTC.

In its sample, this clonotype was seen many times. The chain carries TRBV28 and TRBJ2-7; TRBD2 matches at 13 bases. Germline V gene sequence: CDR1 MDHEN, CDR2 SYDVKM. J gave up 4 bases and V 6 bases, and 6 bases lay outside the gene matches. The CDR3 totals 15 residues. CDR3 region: CASSTGTSGKYEQYF. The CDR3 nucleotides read TGTGCCAGCAGCACTGGGACTAGCGGGAAATACGAGCAGTACTTC.

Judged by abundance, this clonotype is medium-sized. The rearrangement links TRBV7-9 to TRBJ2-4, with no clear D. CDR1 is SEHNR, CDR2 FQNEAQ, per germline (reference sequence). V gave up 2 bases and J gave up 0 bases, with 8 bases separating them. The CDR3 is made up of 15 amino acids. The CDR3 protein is CASSLSDLAKNIQYF. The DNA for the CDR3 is TGTGCCAGCAGCTTAAGCGATCTAGCCAAAAACATTCAGTACTTC.